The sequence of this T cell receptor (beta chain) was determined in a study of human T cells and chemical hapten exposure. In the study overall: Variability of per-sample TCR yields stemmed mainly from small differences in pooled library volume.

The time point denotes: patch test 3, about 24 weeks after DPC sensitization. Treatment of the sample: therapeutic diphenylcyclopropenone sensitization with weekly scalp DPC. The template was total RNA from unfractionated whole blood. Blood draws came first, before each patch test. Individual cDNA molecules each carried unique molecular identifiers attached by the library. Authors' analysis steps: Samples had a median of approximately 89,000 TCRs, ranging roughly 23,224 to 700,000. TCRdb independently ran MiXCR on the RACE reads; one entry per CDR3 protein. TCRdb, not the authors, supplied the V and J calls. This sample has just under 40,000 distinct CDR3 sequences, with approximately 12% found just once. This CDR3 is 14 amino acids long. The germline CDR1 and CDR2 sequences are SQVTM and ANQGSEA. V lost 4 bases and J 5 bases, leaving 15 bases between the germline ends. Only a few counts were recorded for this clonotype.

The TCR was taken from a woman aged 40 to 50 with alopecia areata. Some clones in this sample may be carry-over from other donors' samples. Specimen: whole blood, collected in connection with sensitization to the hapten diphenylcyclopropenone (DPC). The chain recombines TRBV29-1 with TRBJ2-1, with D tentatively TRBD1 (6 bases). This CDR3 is CSVVRGGAHNEQFF. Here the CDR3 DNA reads TGCAGCGTTGTCAGGGGTGGTGCACACAATGAGCAGTTCTTC.